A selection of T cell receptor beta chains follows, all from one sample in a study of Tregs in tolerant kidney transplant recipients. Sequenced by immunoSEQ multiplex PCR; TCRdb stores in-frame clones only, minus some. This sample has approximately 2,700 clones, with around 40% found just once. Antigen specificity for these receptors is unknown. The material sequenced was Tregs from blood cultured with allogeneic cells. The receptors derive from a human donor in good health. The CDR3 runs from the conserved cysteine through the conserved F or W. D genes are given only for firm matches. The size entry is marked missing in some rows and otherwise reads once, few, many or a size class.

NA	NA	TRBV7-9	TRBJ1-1	TGTGCCAGCAGCTCTCGCGAGAGCTTGAACACTGAAGCTTTCTTT	CASSSRESLNTEAFF
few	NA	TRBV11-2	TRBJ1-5	TGTGCCAGCAGCCCCTCCCCGGGCAATCAGCCCCAGCATTTT	CASSPSPGNQPQHF
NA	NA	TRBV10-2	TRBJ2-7	TGCGCCAGCAGCCATGTCTCCTACGAGCAGTACTTC	CASSHVSYEQYF
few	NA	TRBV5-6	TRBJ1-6	TGTGCCAGCAGCTTGGGTGGGATGGGAAATTCACCCCTCCACTTT	CASSLGGMGNSPLHF
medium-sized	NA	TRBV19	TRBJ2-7	TGTGCCAGTAGTATAGGGGGCAGTTCTCACGAGCAGTACTTC	CASSIGGSSHEQYF
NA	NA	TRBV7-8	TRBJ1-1	TGTGCCAGCAGCTTAAGTGGGAACACTGAAGCTTTCTTT	CASSLSGNTEAFF
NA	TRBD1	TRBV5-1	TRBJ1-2	TGCGCCAGCAGCTTGGACAGGGGCCAGGGCTACACCTTC	CASSLDRGQGYTF
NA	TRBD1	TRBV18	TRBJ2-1	TGTGCCAGCTCACCAAGACAGGGGGCAGGCGATGAGCAGTTCTTC	CASSPRQGAGDEQFF
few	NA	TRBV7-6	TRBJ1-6	TGTGCCAGCAGCTTAAGGGGGGAGAGTTCACCCCTCCACTTT	CASSLRGESSPLHF
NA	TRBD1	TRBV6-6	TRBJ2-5	TGTGCCAGCAGTTACCCAGGGGGCGGGTCAGAGACCCAGTACTTC	CASSYPGGGSETQYF
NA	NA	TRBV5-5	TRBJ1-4	TGTGCCAGCAGCATGGGACCCCTTTCTCGTGAAAAACTGTTTTTT	CASSMGPLSREKLFF
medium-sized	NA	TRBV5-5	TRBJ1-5	TGTGCCAGCAGCTTGTTCCCAGGCCAGCCCCAGCATTTT	CASSLFPGQPQHF
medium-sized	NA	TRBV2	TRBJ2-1	TGTGCCAGCAGTCTTTACAATGAGCAGTTCTTC	CASSLYNEQFF
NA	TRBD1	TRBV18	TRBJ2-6	TGTGCCAGCTCACCTAGGACAGGGGGCGTCTCTGGGGCCAACGTCCTGACTTTC	CASSPRTGGVSGANVLTF
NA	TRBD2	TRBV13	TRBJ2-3	TGTGCCAGCAGCTTAGGATGGACTAGCGGGGTTAGCACAGATACGCAGTATTTT	CASSLGWTSGVSTDTQYF
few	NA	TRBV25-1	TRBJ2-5	TGTGCCAGCAGTACGGCGGGTTTGGAGACCCAGTACTTC	CASSTAGLETQYF
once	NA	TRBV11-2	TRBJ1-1	TGTGCCAGCAGCTTGATAGATACCCGGGCTTTCTTT	CASSLIDTRAFF
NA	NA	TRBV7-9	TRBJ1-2	TGTGCCAGCAGCTTGGGGAGGGTAGGCCGCGGCTACACCTTC	CASSLGRVGRGYTF
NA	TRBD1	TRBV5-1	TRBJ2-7	TGCGCCAGCAGCTTGGGTGGGACAGGGAGGTCCTACGAGCAGTACTTC	CASSLGGTGRSYEQYF
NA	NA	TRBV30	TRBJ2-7	TGTGCCTGGAGCGGGCCCTCCTACGAGCAGTACTTC	CAWSGPSYEQYF
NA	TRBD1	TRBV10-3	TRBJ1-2	TGTGCCACAGGACAGGGGCCCTATGGCTACACCTTC	CATGQGPYGYTF
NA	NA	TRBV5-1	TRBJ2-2	TGCGCCAGCGGATTACCGGCAATCACCGGGGAGCTGTTTTTT	CASGLPAITGELFF
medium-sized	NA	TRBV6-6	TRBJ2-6	TGTGCCAGCAGTTACTCAGTTATCTCTGGGGCCAACGTCCTGACTTTC	CASSYSVISGANVLTF
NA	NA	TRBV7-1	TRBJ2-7	TGTGCCAGCAGCTTAGCAAGGTATACCTACGAGCAGTACTTC	CASSLARYTYEQYF
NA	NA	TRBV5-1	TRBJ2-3	TGCGCCAGCAGAGTGGTCCGGCCGGGGGATACGCAGTATTTT	CASRVVRPGDTQYF
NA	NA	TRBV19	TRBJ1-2	TGTGCCAGTAGTGCCGGACAGTGGTATGGCTACACCTTC	CASSAGQWYGYTF
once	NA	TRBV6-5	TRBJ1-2	TGTGCCAGCAGTTACTCGTGGGCGCGAGATAACTATGGCTACACCTTC	CASSYSWARDNYGYTF
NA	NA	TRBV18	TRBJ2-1	TGTGCCAGCTCACCACAGGACGGTTCCAATGAGCAGTTCTTC	CASSPQDGSNEQFF
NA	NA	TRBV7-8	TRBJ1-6	TGTGCCAGCAGCGCCCGACAGAGCTATAATTCACCCCTCCACTTT	CASSARQSYNSPLHF
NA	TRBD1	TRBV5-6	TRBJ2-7	TGTGCCAGCAGCTTGGGACAGGGGTTCGACGAGCAGTACTTC	CASSLGQGFDEQYF
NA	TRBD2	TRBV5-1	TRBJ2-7	TGCGCCAGCTCGATTGGGCGGGGGGCCGGGAAGCAGTACTTC	CASSIGRGAGKQYF
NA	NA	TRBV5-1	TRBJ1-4	TGCGCCAGCAGCTTCTCCGCAGCTAATGAAAAACTGTTTTTT	CASSFSAANEKLFF
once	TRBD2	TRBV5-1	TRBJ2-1	TGCGCCAGCAGCTTCATGACTAGCGGGTCCTACAATGAGCAGTTCTTC	CASSFMTSGSYNEQFF
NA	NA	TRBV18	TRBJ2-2	TGTGCCAGCTCCCTCCAGAGCTTGACTAGAGGGGTCGCGAACACCGGGGAGCTGTTTTTT	CASSLQSLTRGVANTGELFF
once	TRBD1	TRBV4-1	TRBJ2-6	TGCGCCAGCAGCCAAGATCAGGGGGTCTCTTCTGGGGCCAACGTCCTGACTTTC	CASSQDQGVSSGANVLTF
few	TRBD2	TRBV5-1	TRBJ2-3	TGCGCCAGCAGCTTGGGACTAGCGGGGGGGCTACAAGATACGCAGTATTTT	CASSLGLAGGLQDTQYF
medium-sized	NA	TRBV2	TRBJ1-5	TGTGCCAGCAAACAGGGAGAAGGGAATCAGCCCCAGCATTTT	CASKQGEGNQPQHF
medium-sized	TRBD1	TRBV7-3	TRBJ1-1	TGTGCCAGCAGCTTAGAGGGGGCAAGCACTGAAGCTTTCTTT	CASSLEGASTEAFF
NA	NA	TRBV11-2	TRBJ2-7	TGTGCCAGCAGCTTAGCTCAGACGATGGGCGAGCAGTACTTC	CASSLAQTMGEQYF
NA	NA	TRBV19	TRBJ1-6	TGTGCCAGTAGTATTCGGGGACACATTAATTCACCCCTCCACTTT	CASSIRGHINSPLHF
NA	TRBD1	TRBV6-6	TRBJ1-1	TGTGCCAGCAGTTACGGGGACAGAGGGATCCCTGAAGCTTTCTTT	CASSYGDRGIPEAFF
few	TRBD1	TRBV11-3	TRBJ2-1	TGTGCCAGCAGCTGGGGACAGGGGGCCTACAATGAGCAGTTCTTC	CASSWGQGAYNEQFF
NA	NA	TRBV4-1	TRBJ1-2	TGCGCCAGCAGCCAAGGCTCCCTCCGGGGGTATGGCTACACCTTC	CASSQGSLRGYGYTF
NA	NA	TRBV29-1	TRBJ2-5	TGCAGCGTTGAAAGTCCAGGGACGGAGACCCAGTACTTC	CSVESPGTETQYF
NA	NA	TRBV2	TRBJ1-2	TGTGCCAGCAGTGAATTTAGGCAAATCTATGGCTACACCTTC	CASSEFRQIYGYTF
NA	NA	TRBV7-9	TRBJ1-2	TGTGCCAGCAGCTTAGGGCCTCGGGGGTTCACCTTC	CASSLGPRGFTF
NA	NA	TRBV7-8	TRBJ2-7	TGTGCCAGCAGCTTAGGGGTAGTGGGGCGAAGCTCCTACGAGCAGTACTTC	CASSLGVVGRSSYEQYF
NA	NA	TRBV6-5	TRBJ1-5	TGTGCCAGCAGTTACTCGAGAGGGGGCAATCAGCCCCAGCATTTT	CASSYSRGGNQPQHF
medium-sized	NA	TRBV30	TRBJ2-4	TGTGCCTGGAGTGTAGGTTTAGATACTTACTTC	CAWSVGLDTYF
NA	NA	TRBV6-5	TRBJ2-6	TGTGCCAGCAGTTCCTCGGGACGGGCGGCAAACGTCCTGACTTTC	CASSSSGRAANVLTF
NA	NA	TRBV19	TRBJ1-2	TGTGCCAGTAGTGCCCTCTTTCCAGGAGCCCCTTCGGCTAACTGGGGCTACACCTTC	CASSALFPGAPSANWGYTF
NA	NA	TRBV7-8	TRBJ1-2	TGTGCCAGCAGCTTAGCAAGGGGCTATGGCTACACCTTC	CASSLARGYGYTF